Described below is a single T cell receptor beta chain sequence and its context. Its specificity is unknown. Unique molecular identifiers were present in the TCR beta cDNA libraries. Around 500,000 cDNA molecules were recovered from an input of 1 to 10 million T cells. Each CDR3 protein is one row after TCRdb ran MiXCR on the PCR reads. Of roughly 580,000 distinct CDR3 sequences in the sample, 44% are singletons; the top ten hold approximately 1.7%. The entry originates in a study of post-analysis software for immune sequencing data. Study overall: Progressive-relapsing, secondary progressive and relapsing-remitting multiple sclerosis were among the disease courses included.

Trimming took 3 bases from V and 2 from J, leaving 13 bases between them. The CDR3 length is 15 residues. Germline loops: CDR1 MGHDK, CDR2 SYGVNS. Study-wide points: Compared with controls, patients had more of about 5 TRBV segments, including TRBV5-6, TRBV5-1 and TRBV20-1. Multiple sclerosis was associated with a significant reduction in normalized Chao1 diversity relative to controls.

What was sequenced was blood. The V and J genes are TRBV25-1 and TRBJ1-2, with TRBD1 as a possible D gene (5 bases). The sequence was collected from a girl between 5 and 17 years old with multiple sclerosis. CDR3: CASSDHRLLNYGYTF. CDR3 DNA sequence: TGTGCCAGCAGTGACCACAGGTTACTGAACTATGGCTACACCTTC.